A selection of T cell receptor beta chains follows, all from one sample in a study of blood T cell repertoires in COVID-19. TCRdb's table, derived via immunoSEQ multiplex PCR, lists solely in-frame clones and lacks some. The sample consists of 55,000 to 70,000 clones, approximately 82% of them appearing once. The sequenced material came from peripheral blood. The source is a woman older than 75 with acute or convalescent COVID-19. Both conserved end residues are part of each CDR3. A D gene is named only where the DNA matches it firmly. Expanded clones are given a class, and other clones once, few, many or no size at all.

j_call clone_size v_call d_call cdr3_aa cdr3_nt
TRBJ1-6 - TRBV14 TRBD1 CASSRKGTGYSPLHF TGTGCCAGCAGCCGAAAGGGGACAGGTTATTCACCCCTCCACTTT
TRBJ2-7 - TRBV15 - CATSRPGGTRYEQYF TGTGCCACCAGCAGGCCCGGAGGGACGCGCTACGAGCAGTACTTC
TRBJ1-5 - TRBV5-1 - CASSLEGGNQPQHF TGCGCCAGCAGCTTAGAGGGTGGCAATCAGCCCCAGCATTTT
TRBJ2-3 - TRBV12-5 TRBD2 CASGLVQRGFGGGGDTQYF TGTGCTAGTGGTTTGGTACAAAGAGGATTTGGCGGGGGGGGAGATACGCAGTATTTT
TRBJ1-2 - TRBV7-9 TRBD1 CASIQTGGHYGYTF TGTGCCAGCATACAGACAGGGGGCCACTATGGCTACACCTTC
TRBJ1-2 - TRBV6-5 - CATSERGNYGYTF TGTGCCACCTCCGAGCGGGGAAACTATGGCTACACCTTC
TRBJ1-2 - TRBV5-1 TRBD1 CASSTGTGENYGYTF TGCGCCAGCAGCACGGGGACAGGAGAGAACTATGGCTACACCTTC
TRBJ1-6 - TRBV19 TRBD1 CASSQQDRENSPLHF TGTGCCAGTAGTCAACAGGACAGGGAGAATTCACCCCTCCACTTT
TRBJ2-5 few TRBV5-1 - CASSLVRDSKETQYF TGCGCCAGCAGCTTGGTACGGGACTCGAAAGAGACCCAGTACTTC
TRBJ1-3 - TRBV7-9 - CASSLAPGGGYTIYF TGTGCCAGCAGCTTAGCGCCGGGAGGGGGATACACCATATATTTT